These 6 T cell receptor beta chains were all obtained from the same sample, sequenced in a study of blood T cell repertoires in COVID-19. Here immunoSEQ multiplex PCR was the method, and the copy in TCRdb shows in-frame clones only, minus some. The sample gives approximately 190,000 clones, around nine tenths of which show up once; around 0.53% is in the top ten. Sequenced sample: peripheral blood. These receptors came from a middle-aged man with acute or convalescent COVID-19.

The genes are TRBV24-1 and TRBJ1-5, with 10 nucleotides matching TRBD1. The V and J ends lost 7 bases and 3 bases, in that order; junction bases with no gene match: 5. Germline V gene sequence: CDR1 KGHDR, CDR2 SFDVKD. The CDR3 sequence is 15 residues long. CDR3 nucleotide sequence: TGTGCCACCAGATCGGGACAGGGGAACAATCAGCCCCAGCATTTT. Amino acid sequence: CATRSGQGNNQPQHF.

The genes are TRBV5-4 and TRBJ2-1; 9 positions match TRBD1. Germline lookup yields CDR1 SGHNT and CDR2 YYREEE (reference sequence). Trimming at V came to 0 bases and at J to 8 bases, leaving 0 bases not matched to a gene. This CDR3 has 13 amino acids. The CDR3, as DNA: TGTGCCAGCAGCTTGGGGACAGGGGATGAGCAGTTCTTC. Amino acid sequence: CASSLGTGDEQFF.

This rearrangement joins TRBV28 to TRBJ1-2; tentatively, D is TRBD1 (6 bases). This CDR3 has 14 amino acids. The germline CDR1 and CDR2 sequences are MDHEN and SYDVKM. V was cut by 7 bases and J by 4 bases, with 16 bases left in between. The CDR3 spells CASTLDRPIYGYTF. The CDR3 bases are TGTGCCAGCACCCTTGACAGGCCAATCTATGGCTACACCTTC.

This chain links TRBV2 with TRBJ2-7; 7 nucleotides align to TRBD1. The V segment lost 6 bases and the J segment 2 bases; nucleotides outside the gene matches: 7. Germline V gene data show CDR1 as SNHLY and CDR2 as FYNNEI. The CDR3 runs to 14 residues. CDR3 amino acids: CASSGQAQAYEQYF. CDR3 coding DNA: TGTGCCAGCAGCGGACAGGCACAGGCCTACGAGCAGTACTTC.

V usage is TRBV29-1 and J usage is TRBJ2-5; TRBD2 matches 13 bases. J lost 5 bases, V lost 7 bases, and 7 bases had no gene match. This CDR3 region has 14 residues. Germline-derived CDR1 and CDR2 are SQVTM and ANQGSEA. CDR3: CSGVLAGGPETQYF. DNA for the CDR3: TGCAGCGGCGTACTAGCGGGAGGGCCGGAGACCCAGTACTTC.

V gene TRBV4-2 combines with J gene TRBJ1-1; D not certain. Germline V gives CDR1 LGHNA, CDR2 YNFKEQ. CDR3 length: 14 amino acids. V was cut by 0 bases and J by 4 bases, with 9 bases left in between. The CDR3 DNA reads as TGTGCCAGCAGCCAAGATAGTTATCGCACTGAAGCTTTCTTT. It encodes CASSQDSYRTEAFF.